This paragraph reports one TCR beta chain. The antigen remains undetermined. The V end lost 5 bases, the J end lost 5 bases, and 6 bases lay between the germline ends. The CDR3 extends over 10 amino acids. Germline V gene sequence: CDR1 DFQATT, CDR2 SNEGSKA (reference sequence). The data derive from a study of cytomegalovirus exposure and HLA in healthy donors. Findings and caveats of the study: A later analysis associated some 16,000 TCR beta sequences with HLA alleles at a 0.05 false discovery rate. The study assumed roughly uniform donor sequencing depth for presence/absence analyses. Based on reports, TCR beta sequences accurately predicted HLA-A and HLA-B alleles for most subjects. Previously analyzed data showed that most TCR beta V segments were productive at a frequency of about 87% or about 30%.

A multiplex PCR was run with 60 Vbeta primers and 13 Jbeta primers. Libraries were prepared by immunoSEQ multiplex PCR; TCRdb keeps only in-frame clonotypes and omits some of them. The data show under 200,000 clones, with around 77% seen just once and 1% held by the top ten. Material: PBMCs. This sequence was found in a woman aged 45-65 years in good health and CMV-seropositive. V usage is TRBV20-1 and J usage is TRBJ2-5; unclear D gene. CDR3 amino acids: CSAEQETQYF. The CDR3, as DNA: TGCAGTGCTGAACAGGAGACCCAGTACTTC.